This is a list of T cell receptor beta chains from one sample in a study of T cell responses to AZD1222 COVID-19 vaccine. This table comes from immunoSEQ multiplex PCR, and its TCRdb copy is limited to in-frame clones, with some not included. The data contain 120,000 to 150,000 clones, roughly 93% of them singletons. The specimen comprised peripheral blood, sampled 28 days after the second AZD1222 dose. The receptor source for this set is an adult who received the AZD1222 COVID-19 vaccine. CDR3s include the opening cysteine and the closing phenylalanine or tryptophan. A D gene is named only where the DNA matches it firmly. Not every row has a clone size; where given, it reads once, few, many or a size class.

clone size | D gene | V gene | CDR3 protein
- | - | TRBV28 | CASSFEGSPLHF
- | - | TRBV3-1/TRBV3-2 | CASSQDTVGTALHF
- | - | TRBV7-3 | CASSLQENTEAFF
- | - | TRBV24-1 | CATERGSNTGELFF
- | - | TRBV9 | CAITLSGPAGYTF
few | - | TRBV9 | CASTRGVTNEKLFF
- | TRBD1 | TRBV3-1/TRBV3-2 | CASSQDWGTGGSLGQFF
once | TRBD1 | TRBV2 | CASSRDREETQYF
- | - | TRBV19 | CASSADGTGQHF
- | TRBD2 | TRBV18 | CASKGLAGQSYNEQFF
- | - | TRBV24-1 | CATSDLGGYTF
- | - | TRBV19 | CASSIRTGALNSPLHF
once | - | TRBV4-2 | CASSQDLGTQETQYF
- | - | TRBV7-9 | CASSFLGNEQYF
- | - | TRBV7-2 | CASSLGGLRGTEAFF
- | - | TRBV12-3/TRBV12-4 | CASTLNLFLGAFF
- | TRBD2 | TRBV24-1 | CATSGGSGELFF
- | - | TRBV30 | CAWSEDSLAYGYTF
- | TRBD1 | TRBV19 | CASTTGAPTNEKLFF
- | TRBD1 | TRBV18 | CASRGTGLNTEAFF
- | - | TRBV27 | CASSLSLATDTQYF
once | - | TRBV9 | CASSVGVSSSEQYF
- | TRBD2 | TRBV4-1 | CASSQDWAGAYEQYF
- | - | TRBV6-2/TRBV6-3 | CASSYLTSNYGYTF
- | - | TRBV6-6 | CASSYGEPNTEAFF
- | TRBD2 | TRBV18 | CASSPRPPGTSGGKSYNEQFF
- | - | TRBV18 | CASSPIVEVNTEAFF
- | - | TRBV2 | CASMKGTEAFF
- | - | TRBV18 | CASSPPQGPNSPLHF
- | - | TRBV12-1 | CASKMTSGTVYNEQFF
- | - | TRBV5-6 | CASSTARETQYF
- | - | TRBV27 | CASSDTSTAYGYTF
- | - | TRBV3-1/TRBV3-2 | CASSQRGSTDTQYF
- | - | TRBV2 | CASNSYTEAFF
- | - | TRBV24-1 | CATSDVRTTSTDTQYF
once | TRBD1 | TRBV18 | CASSSTGTGGWNEQFF
- | - | TRBV19 | CASTRGWPSYNSPLHF
few | TRBD1 | TRBV4-2 | CASSQGTGDGSPLHF
- | TRBD1 | TRBV12-5 | CASGLGTGSSTDTQYF
few | - | TRBV29-1 | CSVDRDTEAFF
- | - | TRBV7-3 | CASSLGAGNTIYF
once | TRBD2 | TRBV18 | CASSPPRTSGSGSYNEQFF
once | TRBD1 | TRBV7-2 | CASSPSGTGDIYGYTF